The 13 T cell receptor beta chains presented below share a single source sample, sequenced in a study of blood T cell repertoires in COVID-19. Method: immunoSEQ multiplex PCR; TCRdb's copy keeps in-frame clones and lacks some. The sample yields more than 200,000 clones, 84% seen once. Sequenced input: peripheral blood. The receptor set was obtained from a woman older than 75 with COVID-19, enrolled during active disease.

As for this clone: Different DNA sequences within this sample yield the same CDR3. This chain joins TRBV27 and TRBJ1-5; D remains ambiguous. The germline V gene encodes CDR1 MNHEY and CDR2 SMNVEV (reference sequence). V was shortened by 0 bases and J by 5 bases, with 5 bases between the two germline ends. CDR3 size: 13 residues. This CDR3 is CASSLSRYQPQHF. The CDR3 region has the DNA TGTGCCAGCAGTTTATCGAGGTATCAGCCCCAGCATTTT.

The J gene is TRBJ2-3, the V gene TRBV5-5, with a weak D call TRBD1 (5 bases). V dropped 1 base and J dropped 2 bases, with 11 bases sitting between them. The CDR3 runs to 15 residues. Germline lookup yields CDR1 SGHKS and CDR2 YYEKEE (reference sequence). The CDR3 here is CASSLWSGPTDTQYF. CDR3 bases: TGTGCCAGCAGCTTGTGGTCAGGGCCCACAGATACGCAGTATTTT.

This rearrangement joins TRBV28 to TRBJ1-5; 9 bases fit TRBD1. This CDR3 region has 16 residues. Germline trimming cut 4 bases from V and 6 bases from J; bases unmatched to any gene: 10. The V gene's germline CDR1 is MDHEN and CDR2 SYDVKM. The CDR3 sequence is CASSSPGQGAPQPQHF. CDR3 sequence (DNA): TGTGCCAGCAGTTCACCGGGACAGGGTGCTCCTCAGCCCCAGCATTTT.

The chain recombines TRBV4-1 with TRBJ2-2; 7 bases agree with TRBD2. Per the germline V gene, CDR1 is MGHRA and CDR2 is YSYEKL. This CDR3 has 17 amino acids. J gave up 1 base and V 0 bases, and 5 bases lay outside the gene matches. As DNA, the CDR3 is TGCGCCAGCAGCCAAGATTGGGGGGGAAAGAACACCGGGGAGCTGTTTTTT. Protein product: CASSQDWGGKNTGELFF.

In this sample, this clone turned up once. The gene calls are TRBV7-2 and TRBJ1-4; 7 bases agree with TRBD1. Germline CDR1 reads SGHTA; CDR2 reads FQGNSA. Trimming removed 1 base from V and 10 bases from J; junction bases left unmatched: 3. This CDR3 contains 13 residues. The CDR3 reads CASSLGQGGKLFF. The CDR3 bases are TGTGCCAGCAGCTTAGGACAGGGTGGAAAACTGTTTTTT. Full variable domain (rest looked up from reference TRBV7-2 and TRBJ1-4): GAGVSQSPSNKVTEKGKDVELRCDPISGHTALYWYRQSLGQGLEFLIYFQGNSAPDKSGLPSDRFSAERTGGSVSTLTIQRTQQEDSAVYLCASSLGQGGKLFFGSGTQLSVL.

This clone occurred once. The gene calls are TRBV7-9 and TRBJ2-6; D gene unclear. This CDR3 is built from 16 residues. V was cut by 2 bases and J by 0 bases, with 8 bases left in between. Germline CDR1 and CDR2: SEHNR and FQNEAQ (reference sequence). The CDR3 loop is CASSLLAVSGANVLTF. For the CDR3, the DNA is TGTGCCAGCAGCTTACTCGCGGTCTCTGGGGCCAACGTCCTGACTTTC.

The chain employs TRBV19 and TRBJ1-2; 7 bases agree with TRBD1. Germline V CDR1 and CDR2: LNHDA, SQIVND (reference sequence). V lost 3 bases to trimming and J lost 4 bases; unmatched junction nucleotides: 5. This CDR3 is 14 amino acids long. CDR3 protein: CASSIGTGAYGYTF. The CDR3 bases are TGTGCCAGTAGTATTGGAACAGGGGCCTATGGCTACACCTTC.

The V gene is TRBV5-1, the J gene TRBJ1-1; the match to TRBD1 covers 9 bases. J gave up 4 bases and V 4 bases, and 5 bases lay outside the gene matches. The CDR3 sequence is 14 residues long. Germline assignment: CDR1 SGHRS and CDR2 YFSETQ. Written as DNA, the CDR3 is TGCGCCAGCAGCCCACCGGGACAGGGCACTGAAGCTTTCTTT. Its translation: CASSPPGQGTEAFF.

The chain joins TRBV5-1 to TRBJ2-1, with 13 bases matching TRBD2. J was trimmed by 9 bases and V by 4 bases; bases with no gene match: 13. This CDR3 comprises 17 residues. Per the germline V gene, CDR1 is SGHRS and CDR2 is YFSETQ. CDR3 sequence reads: CASSRMPSTSGGTEQFF. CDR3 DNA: TGCGCCAGCAGCCGGATGCCTTCGACTAGCGGGGGGACTGAGCAGTTCTTC. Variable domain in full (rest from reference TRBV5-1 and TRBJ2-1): KAGVTQTPRYLIKTRGQQVTLSCSPISGHRSVSWYQQTPGQGLQFLFEYFSETQRNKGNFPGRFSGRQFSNSRSEMNVSTLELGDSALYLCASSRMPSTSGGTEQFFGPGTRLTVL.

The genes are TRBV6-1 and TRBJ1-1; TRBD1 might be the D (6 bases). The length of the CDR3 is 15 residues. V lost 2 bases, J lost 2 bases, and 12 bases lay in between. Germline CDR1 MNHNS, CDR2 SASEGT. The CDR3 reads CASSEPADRNTEAFF. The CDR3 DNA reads TGTGCCAGCAGTGAACCTGCGGACAGAAACACTGAAGCTTTCTTT.

The CDR3 bases are TGTGCCAGCAGCTTAGCGTGGCGGGATCACGGGGAGCTGTTTTTT. Translation gives CASSLAWRDHGELFF. The chain couples TRBV11-1 to TRBJ2-2, with a weak D call TRBD2 (6 bases). The CDR3 runs 15 residues. Per the germline V gene, CDR1 is SGHAT and CDR2 is FQDESV (reference sequence). V was cut by 0 bases and J by 7 bases, with 12 bases left in between.

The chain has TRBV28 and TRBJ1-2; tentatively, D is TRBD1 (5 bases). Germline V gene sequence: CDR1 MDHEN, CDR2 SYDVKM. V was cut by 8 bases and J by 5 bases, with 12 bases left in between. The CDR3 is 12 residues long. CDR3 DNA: TGTGCCAGCGGAATACAGGTTTATGGCTACACCTTC. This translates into CASGIQVYGYTF.

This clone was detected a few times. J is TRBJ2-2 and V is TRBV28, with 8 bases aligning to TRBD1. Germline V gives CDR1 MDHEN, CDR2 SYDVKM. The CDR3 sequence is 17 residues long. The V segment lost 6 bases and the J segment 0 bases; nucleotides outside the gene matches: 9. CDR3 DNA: TGTGCCAGCAGGCGACAGGGGTATAACTCGAACACCGGGGAGCTGTTTTTT. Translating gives CASRRQGYNSNTGELFF. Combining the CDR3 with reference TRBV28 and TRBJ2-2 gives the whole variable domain DVKVTQSSRYLVKRTGEKVFLECVQDMDHENMFWYRQDPGLGLRLIYFSYDVKMKEKGDIPEGYSVSREKKERFSLILESASTNQTSMYLCASRRQGYNSNTGELFFGEGSRLTVL.